One sample yielded the 5 T cell receptor beta chains listed below, sequenced in a study of T-cell reconstitution after alpha-beta-depleted transplantation in children. Using unique molecular identifiers, the investigators prepared the TCRbeta library. TCRdb reprocessed the PCR reads with MiXCR, giving one entry per CDR3 protein. The sample has about 340,000 distinct CDR3 sequences, roughly 15% seen once. This material consisted of PBMCs, mostly from graft donor cells, taken 360 days after TCRalphabeta/CD19-depleted stem cell transplant. The receptor set was obtained from a male patient aged 2 to 9 who had a stem cell transplant for acute lymphoblastic leukemia, so the T cells may come from the graft donor.

This clonotype was observed a handful of times. The V gene is TRBV28, the J gene TRBJ1-3; the D gene is possibly TRBD1 (5 bases). Germline CDR1 and CDR2: MDHEN and SYDVKM. This CDR3 spans 16 amino acids. V lost 5 bases and J 5 bases, leaving 19 bases between the germline ends. CDR3 bases: TGTGCCAGCAGTCCCGCCGGGACCCACCCCCGAAACACCATATATTTT. It translates to CASSPAGTHPRNTIYF.

This clonotype was counted many times. The chain is built from TRBV5-1 and TRBJ2-5; 9 bases agree with TRBD2. There are 19 residues in the CDR3. With V trimmed by 0 bases and J by 2 bases, 14 bases remained unmatched. Per germline, CDR1 SGHRS and CDR2 YFSETQ. Here the CDR3 reads CASSLALTTSGSLQETQYF. DNA for the CDR3: TGCGCCAGCAGCTTGGCCCTTACGACTAGCGGAAGCCTACAAGAGACCCAGTACTTC.

There are a few counts of this clonotype. The chain combines TRBV4-2 with TRBJ2-7; 12 bases match TRBD2. Germline-derived CDR1 and CDR2 are LGHNA and YNFKEQ. The CDR3 spans 17 residues. The V gene end was trimmed by 0 bases and the J gene end by 2 bases; junction bases not matched to a gene: 5. CDR3 bases: TGTGCCAGCAGCCAAGATGGGCTAGCGGGGGGGGCCTACGAGCAGTACTTC. Its protein is CASSQDGLAGGAYEQYF.

The genes are TRBV6-5 and TRBJ2-1; 7 bases are shared with TRBD2. Germline loops: CDR1 MNHEY, CDR2 SVGAGI. Trimming at V came to 8 bases and at J to 0 bases, leaving 7 bases not matched to a gene. This CDR3 has 15 residues. This CDR3 is CASVSGGGSYNEQFF. The CDR3 region has the DNA TGTGCCAGCGTTTCTGGGGGGGGCTCCTACAATGAGCAGTTCTTC.

Ten or more counts support this clonotype. This rearrangement joins TRBV10-3 to TRBJ2-1, with D perhaps matching TRBD1 (7 bases). Germline assignment: CDR1 ENHRY and CDR2 SYGVKD. The CDR3 loop spans 14 amino acids. V lost 11 bases, J lost 3 bases, and 17 bases lay in between. CDR3 DNA: TGTGCCGCAGGGGTTCAGGGGGGCTACAATGAGCAGTTCTTC. As protein: CAAGVQGGYNEQFF.